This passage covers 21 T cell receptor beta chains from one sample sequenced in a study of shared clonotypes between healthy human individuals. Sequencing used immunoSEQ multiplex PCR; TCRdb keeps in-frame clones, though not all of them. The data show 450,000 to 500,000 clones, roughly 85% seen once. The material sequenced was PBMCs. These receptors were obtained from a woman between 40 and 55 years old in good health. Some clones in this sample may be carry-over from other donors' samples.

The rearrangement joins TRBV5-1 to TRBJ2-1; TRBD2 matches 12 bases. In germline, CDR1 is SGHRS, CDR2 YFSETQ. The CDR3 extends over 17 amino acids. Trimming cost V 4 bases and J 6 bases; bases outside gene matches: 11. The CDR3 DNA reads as TGCGCCAGCAGCCCTCTAGCGGGAGGGCCCAGAGCCAATGAGCAGTTCTTC. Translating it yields CASSPLAGGPRANEQFF.

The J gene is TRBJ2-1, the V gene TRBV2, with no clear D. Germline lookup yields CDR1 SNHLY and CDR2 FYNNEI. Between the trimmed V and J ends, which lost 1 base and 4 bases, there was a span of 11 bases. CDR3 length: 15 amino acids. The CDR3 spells CASSEGGRIYNEQFF. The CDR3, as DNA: TGTGCCAGCAGTGAAGGGGGTAGGATTTACAATGAGCAGTTCTTC.

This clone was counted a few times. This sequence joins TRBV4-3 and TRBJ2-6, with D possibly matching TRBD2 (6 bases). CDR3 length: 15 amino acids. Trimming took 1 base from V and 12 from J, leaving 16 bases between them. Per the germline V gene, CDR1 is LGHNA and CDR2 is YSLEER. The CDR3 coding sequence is TGCGCCAGCAGCCAAGGGGACTTAAACGGGGCCGTCCTGACTTTC. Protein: CASSQGDLNGAVLTF.

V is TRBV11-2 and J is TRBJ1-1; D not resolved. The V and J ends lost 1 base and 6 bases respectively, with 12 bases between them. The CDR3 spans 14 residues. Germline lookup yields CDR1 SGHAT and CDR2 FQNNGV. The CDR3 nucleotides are TGTGCCAGCAGCTTAGGATCGGGTAGCGCTGAAGCTTTCTTT. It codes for CASSLGSGSAEAFF.

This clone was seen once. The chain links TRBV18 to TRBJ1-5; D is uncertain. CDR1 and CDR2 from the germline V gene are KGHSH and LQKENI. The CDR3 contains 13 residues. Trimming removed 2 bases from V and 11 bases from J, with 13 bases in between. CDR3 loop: CASSPGSPEAQHF. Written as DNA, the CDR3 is TGTGCCAGCTCACCAGGGAGTCCTGAGGCCCAGCATTTT.

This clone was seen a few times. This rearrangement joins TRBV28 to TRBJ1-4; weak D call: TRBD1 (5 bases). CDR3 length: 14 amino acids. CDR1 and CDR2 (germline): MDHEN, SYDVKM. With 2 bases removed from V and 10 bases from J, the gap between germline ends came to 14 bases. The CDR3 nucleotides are TGTGCCAGCAGTTTAGGACAAGGGAGGGGAAAACTGTTTTTT. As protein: CASSLGQGRGKLFF.

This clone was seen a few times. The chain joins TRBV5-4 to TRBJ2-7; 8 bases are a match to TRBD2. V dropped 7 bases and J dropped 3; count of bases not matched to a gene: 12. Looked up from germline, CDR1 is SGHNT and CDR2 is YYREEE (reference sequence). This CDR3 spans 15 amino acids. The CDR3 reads CASSQEASGLYEQYF. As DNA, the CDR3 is TGTGCCAGCTCCCAGGAGGCTAGCGGGCTCTACGAGCAGTACTTC.

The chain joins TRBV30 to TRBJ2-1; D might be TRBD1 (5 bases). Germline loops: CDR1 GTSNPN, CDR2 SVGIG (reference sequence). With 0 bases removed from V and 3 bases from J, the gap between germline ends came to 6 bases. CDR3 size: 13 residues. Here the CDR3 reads CAWSVGDYNEQFF. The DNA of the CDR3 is TGTGCCTGGAGTGTAGGGGACTACAATGAGCAGTTCTTC.

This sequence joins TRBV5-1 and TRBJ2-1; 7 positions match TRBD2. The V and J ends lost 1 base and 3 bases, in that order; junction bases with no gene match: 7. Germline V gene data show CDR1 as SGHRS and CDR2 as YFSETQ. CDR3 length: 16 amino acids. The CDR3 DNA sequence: TGCGCCAGCAGCTTGTGGAGCGGGGCCGGCTACAATGAGCAGTTCTTC. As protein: CASSLWSGAGYNEQFF. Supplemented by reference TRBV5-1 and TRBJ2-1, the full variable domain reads KAGVTQTPRYLIKTRGQQVTLSCSPISGHRSVSWYQQTPGQGLQFLFEYFSETQRNKGNFPGRFSGRQFSNSRSEMNVSTLELGDSALYLCASSLWSGAGYNEQFFGPGTRLTVL.

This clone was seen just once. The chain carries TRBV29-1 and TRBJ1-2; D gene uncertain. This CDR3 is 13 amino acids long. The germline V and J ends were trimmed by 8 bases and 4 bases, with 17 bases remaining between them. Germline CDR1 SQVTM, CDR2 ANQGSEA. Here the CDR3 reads CSHYSLTGYGYTF. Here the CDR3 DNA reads TGCAGCCATTACTCTTTGACGGGCTATGGCTACACCTTC.

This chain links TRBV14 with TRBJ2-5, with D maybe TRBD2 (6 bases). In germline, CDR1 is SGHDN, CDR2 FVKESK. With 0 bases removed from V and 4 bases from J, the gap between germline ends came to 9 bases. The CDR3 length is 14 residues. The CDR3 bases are TGTGCCAGCAGCCAAGATGGAGGGACAGAGACCCAGTACTTC. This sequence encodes CASSQDGGTETQYF.

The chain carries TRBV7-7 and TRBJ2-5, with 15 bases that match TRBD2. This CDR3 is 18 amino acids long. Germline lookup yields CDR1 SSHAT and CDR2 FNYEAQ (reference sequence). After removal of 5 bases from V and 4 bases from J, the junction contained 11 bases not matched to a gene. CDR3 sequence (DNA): TGTGCCAGCAGCCCTGGACTAGCGGGAGGGCCAGGTTCAGAGACCCAGTACTTC. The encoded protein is CASSPGLAGGPGSETQYF.

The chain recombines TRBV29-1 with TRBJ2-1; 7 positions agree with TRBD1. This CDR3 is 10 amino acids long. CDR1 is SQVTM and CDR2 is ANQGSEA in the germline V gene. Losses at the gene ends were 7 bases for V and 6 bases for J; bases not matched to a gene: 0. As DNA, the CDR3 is TGCAGCGCAGGGGGCAATGAGCAGTTCTTC. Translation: CSAGGNEQFF.

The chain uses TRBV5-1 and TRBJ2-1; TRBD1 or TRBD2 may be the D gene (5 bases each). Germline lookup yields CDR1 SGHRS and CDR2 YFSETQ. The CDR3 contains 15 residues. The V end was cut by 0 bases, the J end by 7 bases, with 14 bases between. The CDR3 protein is CASSLVRLEGNEQFF. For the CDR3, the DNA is TGCGCCAGCAGCTTGGTTCGTCTAGAGGGGAATGAGCAGTTCTTC. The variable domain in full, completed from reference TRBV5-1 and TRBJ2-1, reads KAGVTQTPRYLIKTRGQQVTLSCSPISGHRSVSWYQQTPGQGLQFLFEYFSETQRNKGNFPGRFSGRQFSNSRSEMNVSTLELGDSALYLCASSLVRLEGNEQFFGPGTRLTVL.

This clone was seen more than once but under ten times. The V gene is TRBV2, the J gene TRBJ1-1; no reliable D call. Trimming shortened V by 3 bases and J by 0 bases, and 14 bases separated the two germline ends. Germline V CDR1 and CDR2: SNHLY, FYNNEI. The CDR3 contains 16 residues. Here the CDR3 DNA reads TGTGCCAGCAGTGATGGGCGTGCCATCATGAACACTGAAGCTTTCTTT. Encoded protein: CASSDGRAIMNTEAFF. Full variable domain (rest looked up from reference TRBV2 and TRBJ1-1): EPEVTQTPSHQVTQMGQEVILRCVPISNHLYFYWYRQILGQKVEFLVSFYNNEISEKSEIFDDQFSVERPDGSNFTLKIRSTKLEDSAMYFCASSDGRAIMNTEAFFGQGTRLTVV.

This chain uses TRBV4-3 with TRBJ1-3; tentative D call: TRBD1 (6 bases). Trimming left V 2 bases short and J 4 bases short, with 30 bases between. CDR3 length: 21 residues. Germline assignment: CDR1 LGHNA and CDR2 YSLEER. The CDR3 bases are TGCGCCAGCAGCCAATCCACAACCGTTTTCGCTAAGGGGGGCGGCGGAAACACCATATATTTT. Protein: CASSQSTTVFAKGGGGNTIYF.

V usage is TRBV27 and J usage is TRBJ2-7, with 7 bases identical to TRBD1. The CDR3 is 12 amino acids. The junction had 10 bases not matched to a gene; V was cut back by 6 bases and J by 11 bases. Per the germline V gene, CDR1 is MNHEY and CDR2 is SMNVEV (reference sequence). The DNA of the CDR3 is TGTGCCAGCAGATATCGACAGGGCCAAGAGTACTTC. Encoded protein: CASRYRQGQEYF.

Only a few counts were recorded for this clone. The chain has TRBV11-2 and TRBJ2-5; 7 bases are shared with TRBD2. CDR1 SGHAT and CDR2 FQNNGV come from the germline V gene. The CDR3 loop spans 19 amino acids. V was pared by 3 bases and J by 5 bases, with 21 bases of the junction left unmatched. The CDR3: CASSFRPSSGGSSWETQYF. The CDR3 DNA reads TGTGCCAGCAGCTTTAGACCATCTAGCGGCGGGAGTTCATGGGAGACCCAGTACTTC.

CDR3 nucleotides: TGTGCCAGCAGAGCCCAGGGGGGACAGGGGACCACTGAAGCTTTCTTT. Protein sequence: CASRAQGGQGTTEAFF. The chain has TRBV2 and TRBJ1-1, with 10 bases identical to TRBD1. The CDR3 contains 16 residues. CDR1 is SNHLY, CDR2 FYNNEI, per germline. The V and J ends lost 6 bases and 4 bases, in that order; junction bases with no gene match: 11.

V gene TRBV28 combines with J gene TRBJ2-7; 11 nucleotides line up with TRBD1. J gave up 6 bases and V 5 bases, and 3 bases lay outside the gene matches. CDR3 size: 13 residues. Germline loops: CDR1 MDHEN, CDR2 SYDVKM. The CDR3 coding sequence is TGTGCCAGCAGTCTGGGACAGGGGGGCGAGCAGTACTTC. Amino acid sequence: CASSLGQGGEQYF.

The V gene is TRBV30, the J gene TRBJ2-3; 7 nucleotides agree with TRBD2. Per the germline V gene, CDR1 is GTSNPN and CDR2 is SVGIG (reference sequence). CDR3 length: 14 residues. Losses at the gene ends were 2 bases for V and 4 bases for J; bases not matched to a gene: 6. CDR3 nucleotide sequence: TGTGCCTGGAGTCTAGCGGAGTTCGCAGATACGCAGTATTTT. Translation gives CAWSLAEFADTQYF. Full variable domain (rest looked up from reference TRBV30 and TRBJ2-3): SQTIHQWPATLVQPVGSPLSLECTVEGTSNPNLYWYRQAAGRGLQLLFYSVGIGQISSEVPQNLSASRPQDRQFILSSKKLLLSDSGFYLCAWSLAEFADTQYFGPGTRLTVL.